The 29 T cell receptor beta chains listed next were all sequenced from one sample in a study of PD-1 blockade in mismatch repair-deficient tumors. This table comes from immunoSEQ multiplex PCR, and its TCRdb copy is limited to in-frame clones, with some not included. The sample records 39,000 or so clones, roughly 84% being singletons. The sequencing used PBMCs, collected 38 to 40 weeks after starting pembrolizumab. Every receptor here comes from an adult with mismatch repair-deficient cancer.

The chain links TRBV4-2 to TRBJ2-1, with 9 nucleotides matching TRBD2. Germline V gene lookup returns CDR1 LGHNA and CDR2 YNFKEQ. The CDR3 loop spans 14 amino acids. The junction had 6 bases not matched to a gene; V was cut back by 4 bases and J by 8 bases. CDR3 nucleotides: TGTGCCAGCAGCCCGGGCGGGGGGGAGTATGAGCAGTTCTTC. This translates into CASSPGGGEYEQFF.

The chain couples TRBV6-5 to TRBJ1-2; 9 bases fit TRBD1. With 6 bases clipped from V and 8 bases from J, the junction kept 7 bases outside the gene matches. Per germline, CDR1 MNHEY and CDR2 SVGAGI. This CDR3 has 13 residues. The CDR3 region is CASRLQGAQGYTF. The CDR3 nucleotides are TGTGCCAGCAGACTACAGGGGGCGCAGGGCTACACCTTC.

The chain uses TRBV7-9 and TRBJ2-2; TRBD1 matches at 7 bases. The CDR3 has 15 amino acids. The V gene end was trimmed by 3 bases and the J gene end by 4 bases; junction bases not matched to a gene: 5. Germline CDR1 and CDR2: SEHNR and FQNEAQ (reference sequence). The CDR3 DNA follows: TGTGCCAGCAGCTTCACGACAGGGCCCACCGGGGAGCTGTTTTTT. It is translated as CASSFTTGPTGELFF. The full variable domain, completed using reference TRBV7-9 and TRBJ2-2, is DTGVSQNPRHKITKRGQNVTFRCDPISEHNRLYWYRQTLGQGPEFLTYFQNEAQLEKSRLLSDRFSAERPKGSFSTLEIQRTEQGDSAMYLCASSFTTGPTGELFFGEGSRLTVL.

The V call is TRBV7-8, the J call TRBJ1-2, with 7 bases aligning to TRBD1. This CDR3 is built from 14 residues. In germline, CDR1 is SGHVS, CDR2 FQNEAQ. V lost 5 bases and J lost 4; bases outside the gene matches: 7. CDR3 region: CASSGGTAIYGYTF. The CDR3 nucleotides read TGTGCCAGCAGCGGCGGGACAGCGATCTATGGCTACACCTTC. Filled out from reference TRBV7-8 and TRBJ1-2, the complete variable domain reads GAGVSQSPRYKVAKRGQDVALRCDPISGHVSLFWYQQALGQGPEFLTYFQNEAQLDKSGLPSDRFFAERPEGSVSTLKIQRTQQEDSAVYLCASSGGTAIYGYTFGSGTRLTVV.

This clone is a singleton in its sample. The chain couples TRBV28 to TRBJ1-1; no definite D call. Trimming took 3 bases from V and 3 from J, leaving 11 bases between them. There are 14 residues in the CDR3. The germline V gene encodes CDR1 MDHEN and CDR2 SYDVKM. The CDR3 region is CASSFRGSDTEAFF. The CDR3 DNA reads TGTGCCAGCAGTTTTCGGGGTTCGGACACTGAAGCTTTCTTT.

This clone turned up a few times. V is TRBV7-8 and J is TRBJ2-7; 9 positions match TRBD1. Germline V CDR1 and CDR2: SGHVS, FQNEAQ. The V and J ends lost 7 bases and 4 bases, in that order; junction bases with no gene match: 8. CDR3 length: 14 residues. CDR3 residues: CASTVRGQGYEQYF. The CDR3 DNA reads TGTGCCAGCACCGTCCGGGGACAGGGTTACGAGCAGTACTTC. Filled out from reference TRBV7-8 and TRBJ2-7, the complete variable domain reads GAGVSQSPRYKVAKRGQDVALRCDPISGHVSLFWYQQALGQGPEFLTYFQNEAQLDKSGLPSDRFFAERPEGSVSTLKIQRTQQEDSAVYLCASTVRGQGYEQYFGPGTRLTVT.

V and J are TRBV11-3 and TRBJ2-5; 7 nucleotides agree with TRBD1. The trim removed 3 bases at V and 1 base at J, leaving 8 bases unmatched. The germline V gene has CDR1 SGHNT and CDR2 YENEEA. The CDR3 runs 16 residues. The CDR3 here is CASSFQGDLSQETQYF. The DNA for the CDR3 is TGTGCCAGCAGCTTCCAGGGGGACCTGTCCCAAGAGACCCAGTACTTC.

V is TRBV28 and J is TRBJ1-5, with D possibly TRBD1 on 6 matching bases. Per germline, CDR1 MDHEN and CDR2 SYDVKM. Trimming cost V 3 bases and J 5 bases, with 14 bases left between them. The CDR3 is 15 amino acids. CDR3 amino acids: CASSLSRGGDQPQHF. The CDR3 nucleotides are TGTGCCAGCAGTTTGAGTCGAGGGGGGGATCAGCCCCAGCATTTT.

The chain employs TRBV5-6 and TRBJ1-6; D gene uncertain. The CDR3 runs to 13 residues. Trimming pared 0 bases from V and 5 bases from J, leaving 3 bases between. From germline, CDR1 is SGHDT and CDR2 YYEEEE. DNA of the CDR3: TGTGCCAGCAGCTTGGCGGATAATTCACCCCTCCACTTT. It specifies CASSLADNSPLHF.

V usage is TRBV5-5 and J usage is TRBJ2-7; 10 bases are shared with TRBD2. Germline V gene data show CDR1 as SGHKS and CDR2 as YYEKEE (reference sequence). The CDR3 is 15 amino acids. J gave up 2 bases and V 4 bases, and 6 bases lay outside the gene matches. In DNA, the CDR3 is TGTGCCAGCAGCCGCCCTGGGACTAGCGCCTACGAGCAGTACTTC. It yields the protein CASSRPGTSAYEQYF.

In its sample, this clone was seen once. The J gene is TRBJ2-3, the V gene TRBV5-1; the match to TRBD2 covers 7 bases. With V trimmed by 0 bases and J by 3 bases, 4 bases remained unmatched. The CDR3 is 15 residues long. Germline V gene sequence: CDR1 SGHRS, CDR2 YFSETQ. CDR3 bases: TGCGCCAGCAGCTTGGGGCTAGCGGCTACAGATACGCAGTATTTT. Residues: CASSLGLAATDTQYF.

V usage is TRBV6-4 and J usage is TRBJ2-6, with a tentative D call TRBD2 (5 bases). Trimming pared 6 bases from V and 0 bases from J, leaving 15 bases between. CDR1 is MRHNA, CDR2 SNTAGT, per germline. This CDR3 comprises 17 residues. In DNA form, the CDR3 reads TGTGCCAGCAGCGCATACGGGGTTGGCTCTGGGGCCAACGTCCTGACTTTC. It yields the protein CASSAYGVGSGANVLTF.

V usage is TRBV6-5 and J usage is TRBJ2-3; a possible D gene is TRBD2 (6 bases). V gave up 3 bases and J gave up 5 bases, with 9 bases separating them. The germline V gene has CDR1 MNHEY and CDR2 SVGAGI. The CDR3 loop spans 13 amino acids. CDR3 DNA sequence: TGTGCCAGCAGTTATCCCGGGAGAGATACGCAGTATTTT. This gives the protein CASSYPGRDTQYF.

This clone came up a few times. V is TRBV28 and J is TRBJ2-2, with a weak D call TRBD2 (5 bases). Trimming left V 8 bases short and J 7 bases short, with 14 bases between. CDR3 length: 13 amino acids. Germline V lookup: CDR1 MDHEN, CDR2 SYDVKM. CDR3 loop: CASSGGRVGELFF. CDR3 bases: TGTGCCAGCTCTGGAGGCCGTGTCGGGGAGCTGTTTTTT.

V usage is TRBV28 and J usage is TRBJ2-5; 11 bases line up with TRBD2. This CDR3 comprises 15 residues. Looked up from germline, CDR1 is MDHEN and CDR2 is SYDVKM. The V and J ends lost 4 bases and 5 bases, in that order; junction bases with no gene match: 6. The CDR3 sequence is CASSSWTSGWETQYF. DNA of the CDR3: TGTGCCAGCAGTTCCTGGACTAGCGGGTGGGAGACCCAGTACTTC.

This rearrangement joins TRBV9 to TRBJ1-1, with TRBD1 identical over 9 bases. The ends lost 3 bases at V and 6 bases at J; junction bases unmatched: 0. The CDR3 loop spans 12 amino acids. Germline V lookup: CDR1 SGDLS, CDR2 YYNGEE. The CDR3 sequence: CASSGTGAEAFF. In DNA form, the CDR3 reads TGTGCCAGCAGCGGGACAGGGGCTGAAGCTTTCTTT.

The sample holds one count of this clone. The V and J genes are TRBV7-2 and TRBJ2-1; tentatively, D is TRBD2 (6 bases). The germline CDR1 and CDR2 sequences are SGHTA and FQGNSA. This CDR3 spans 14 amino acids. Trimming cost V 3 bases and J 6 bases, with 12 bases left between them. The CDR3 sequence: CASSLGLGLNEQFF. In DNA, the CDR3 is TGTGCCAGCAGCTTGGGACTCGGACTCAATGAGCAGTTCTTC.

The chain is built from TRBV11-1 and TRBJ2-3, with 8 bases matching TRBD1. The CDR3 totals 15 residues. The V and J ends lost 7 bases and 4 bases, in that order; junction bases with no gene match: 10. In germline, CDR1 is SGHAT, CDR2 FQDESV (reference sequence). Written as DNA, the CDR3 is TGTGCCAGCATGACGGCAGGGGGCGCGTCAGATACGCAGTATTTT. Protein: CASMTAGGASDTQYF.

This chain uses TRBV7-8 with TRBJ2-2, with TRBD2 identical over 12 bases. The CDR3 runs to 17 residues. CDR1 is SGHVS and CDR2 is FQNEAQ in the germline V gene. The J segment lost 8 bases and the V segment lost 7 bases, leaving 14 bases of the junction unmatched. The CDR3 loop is CASNPLAGGPNLGELFF. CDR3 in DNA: TGTGCCAGCAACCCCCTAGCGGGAGGGCCAAACCTTGGGGAGCTGTTTTTT.

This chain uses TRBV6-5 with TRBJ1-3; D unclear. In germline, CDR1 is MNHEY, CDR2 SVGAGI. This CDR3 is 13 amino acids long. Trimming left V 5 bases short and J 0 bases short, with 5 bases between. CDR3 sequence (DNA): TGTGCCAGCAGTACGGGCTCTGGAAACACCATATATTTT. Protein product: CASSTGSGNTIYF.

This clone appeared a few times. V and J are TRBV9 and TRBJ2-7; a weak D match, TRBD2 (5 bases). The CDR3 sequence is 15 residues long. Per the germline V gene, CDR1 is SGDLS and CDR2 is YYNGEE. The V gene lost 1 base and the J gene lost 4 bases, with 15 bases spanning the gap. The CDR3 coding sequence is TGTGCCAGCAGCGTAAGCCCCCAGGACTTATACGAGCAGTACTTC. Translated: CASSVSPQDLYEQYF. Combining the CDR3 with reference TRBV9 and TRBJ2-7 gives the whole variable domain DSGVTQTPKHLITATGQRVTLRCSPRSGDLSVYWYQQSLDQGLQFLIQYYNGEERAKGNILERFSAQQFPDLHSELNLSSLELGDSALYFCASSVSPQDLYEQYFGPGTRLTVT.

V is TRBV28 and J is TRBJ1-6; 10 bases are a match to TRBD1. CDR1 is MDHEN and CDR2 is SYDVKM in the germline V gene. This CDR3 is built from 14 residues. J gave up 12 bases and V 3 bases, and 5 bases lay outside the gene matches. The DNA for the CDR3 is TGTGCCAGCAGTTTCACGGACAGGGGGAGACCCCTCCACTTT. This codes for CASSFTDRGRPLHF.

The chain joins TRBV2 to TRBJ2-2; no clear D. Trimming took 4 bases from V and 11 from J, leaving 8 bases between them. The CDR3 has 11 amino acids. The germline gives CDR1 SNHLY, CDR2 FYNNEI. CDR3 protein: CASSVAEELFF. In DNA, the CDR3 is TGTGCCAGCAGTGTGGCGGAAGAGCTGTTTTTT.

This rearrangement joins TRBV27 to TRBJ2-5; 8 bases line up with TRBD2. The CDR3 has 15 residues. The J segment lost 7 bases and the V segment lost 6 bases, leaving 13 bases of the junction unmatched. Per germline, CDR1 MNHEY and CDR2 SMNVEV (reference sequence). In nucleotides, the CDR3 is TGTGCCAGCAGCCCATTAGCGGGACCCAGGGGGACCCAGTACTTC. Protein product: CASSPLAGPRGTQYF.

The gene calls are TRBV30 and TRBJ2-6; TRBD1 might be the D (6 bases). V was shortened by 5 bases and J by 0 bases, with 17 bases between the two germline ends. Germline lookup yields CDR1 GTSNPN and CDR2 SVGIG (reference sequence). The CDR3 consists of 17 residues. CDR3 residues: CAWAFLGAYSGANVLTF. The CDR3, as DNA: TGTGCCTGGGCCTTTCTGGGGGCCTACTCTGGGGCCAACGTCCTGACTTTC. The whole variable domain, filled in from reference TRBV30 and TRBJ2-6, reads SQTIHQWPATLVQPVGSPLSLECTVEGTSNPNLYWYRQAAGRGLQLLFYSVGIGQISSEVPQNLSASRPQDRQFILSSKKLLLSDSGFYLCAWAFLGAYSGANVLTFGAGSRLTVL.

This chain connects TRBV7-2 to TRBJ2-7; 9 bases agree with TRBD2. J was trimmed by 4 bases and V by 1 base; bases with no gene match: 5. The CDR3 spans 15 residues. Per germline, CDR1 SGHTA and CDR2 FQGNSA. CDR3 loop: CASSLELAGAYEQYF. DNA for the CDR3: TGTGCCAGCAGCTTAGAACTAGCGGGTGCATACGAGCAGTACTTC.

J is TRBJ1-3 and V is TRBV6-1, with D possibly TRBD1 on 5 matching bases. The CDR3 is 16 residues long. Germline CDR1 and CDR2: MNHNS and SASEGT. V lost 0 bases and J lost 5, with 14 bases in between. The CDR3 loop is CASSEAPEGARNTIYF. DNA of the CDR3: TGTGCCAGCAGTGAAGCGCCCGAAGGGGCAAGAAACACCATATATTTT.

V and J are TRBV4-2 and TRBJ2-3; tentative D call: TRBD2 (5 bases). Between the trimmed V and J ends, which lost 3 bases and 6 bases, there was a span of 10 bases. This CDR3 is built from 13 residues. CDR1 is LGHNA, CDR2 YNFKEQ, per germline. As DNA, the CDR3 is TGTGCCAGCAGCCATGGCGAGCGGGATACGCAGTATTTT. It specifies CASSHGERDTQYF.

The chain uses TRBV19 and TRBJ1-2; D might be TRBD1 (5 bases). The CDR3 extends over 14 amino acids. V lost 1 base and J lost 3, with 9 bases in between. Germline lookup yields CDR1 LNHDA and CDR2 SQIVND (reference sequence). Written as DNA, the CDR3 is TGTGCCAGTAGTATAGTCGGGGGAGACTATGGCTACACCTTC. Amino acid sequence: CASSIVGGDYGYTF.